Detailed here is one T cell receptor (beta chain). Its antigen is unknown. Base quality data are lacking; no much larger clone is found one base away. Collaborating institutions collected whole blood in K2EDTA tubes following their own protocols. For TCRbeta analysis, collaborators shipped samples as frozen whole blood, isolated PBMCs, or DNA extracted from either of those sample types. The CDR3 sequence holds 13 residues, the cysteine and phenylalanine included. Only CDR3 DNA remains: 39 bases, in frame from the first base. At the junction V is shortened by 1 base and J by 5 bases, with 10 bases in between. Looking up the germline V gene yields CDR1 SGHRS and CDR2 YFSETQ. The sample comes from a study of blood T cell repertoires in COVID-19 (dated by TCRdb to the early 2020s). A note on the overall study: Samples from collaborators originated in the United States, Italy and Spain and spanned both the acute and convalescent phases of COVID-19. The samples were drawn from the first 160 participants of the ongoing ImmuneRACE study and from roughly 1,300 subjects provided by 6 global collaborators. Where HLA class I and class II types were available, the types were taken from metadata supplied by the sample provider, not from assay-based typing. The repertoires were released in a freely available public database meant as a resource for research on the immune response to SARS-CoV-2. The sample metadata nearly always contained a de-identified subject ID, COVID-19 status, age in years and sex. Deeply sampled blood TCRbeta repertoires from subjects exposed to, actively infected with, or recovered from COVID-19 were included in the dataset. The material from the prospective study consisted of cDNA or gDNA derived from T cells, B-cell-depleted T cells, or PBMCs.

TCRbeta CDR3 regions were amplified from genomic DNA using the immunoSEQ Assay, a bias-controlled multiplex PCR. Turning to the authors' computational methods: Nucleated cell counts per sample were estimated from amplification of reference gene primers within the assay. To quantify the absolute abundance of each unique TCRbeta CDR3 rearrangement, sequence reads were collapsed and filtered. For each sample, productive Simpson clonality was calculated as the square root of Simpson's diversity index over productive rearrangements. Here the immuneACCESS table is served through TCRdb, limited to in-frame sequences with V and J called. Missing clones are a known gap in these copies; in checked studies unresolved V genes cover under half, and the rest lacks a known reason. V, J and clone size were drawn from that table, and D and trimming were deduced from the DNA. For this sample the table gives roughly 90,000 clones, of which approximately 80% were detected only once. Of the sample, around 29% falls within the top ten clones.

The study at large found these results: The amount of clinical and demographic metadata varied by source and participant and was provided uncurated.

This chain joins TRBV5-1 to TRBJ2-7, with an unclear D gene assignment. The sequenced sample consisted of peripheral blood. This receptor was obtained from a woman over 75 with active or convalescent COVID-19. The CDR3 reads CASSLFQSHEQYF. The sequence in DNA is TGCGCCAGCAGCTTGTTCCAGTCCCACGAGCAGTACTTC.